The sequence of this TCR beta chain was determined in a study of metastatic and nonmetastatic thyroid tumors. About the research overall: Repertoire data that came from the blood and tumor or nodule tissue of malignant and benign thyroid patients were compared.

Original methodology: CDR3 was compared across clinicopathological groups, and the resulting differences were used to build a distant-metastasis classifier for papillary thyroid cancer. MiXCR reprocessed the PCR reads for TCRdb. In this record, the V and J calls reflect TCRdb's handling and not the investigators' own analysis. The data hold 85,000 to 100,000 clones, with 10% to 15% observed a single time. Findings and caveats of the study: Significantly higher TCR beta diversity was reportedly seen in malignant thyroid tumors than benign nodules, in blood and tumor.

CDR1 SNHLY and CDR2 FYNNEI come from the germline V gene. This CDR3 is built from 13 residues. The J segment lost 8 bases and the V segment lost 2 bases, leaving 4 bases of the junction unmatched. There were no patients who had received any treatment before thyroid surgery. As regards this clone: Antigen specificity is unknown.

This TCR derives from a female donor with papillary thyroid cancer or a benign thyroid nodule (not recorded which). Some clones in this sample may be carry-over from other donors' samples. Sequenced input: blood. The chain couples TRBV2 to TRBJ1-1; 8 nucleotides agree with TRBD1. DNA for the CDR3: TGTGCCAGCAGTGAACGGACAGGGAGAGAAGCTTTCTTT. Translation: CASSERTGREAFF.